This note documents a single T cell receptor (beta chain) sequence. Its antigen is not known. The PCR ran on 60 Vbeta and 13 Jbeta primers. Method: immunoSEQ multiplex PCR; TCRdb's copy keeps in-frame clones and lacks some. The data contain approximately 100,000 clones, approximately 76% of them singletons. These data are taken from a study of cytomegalovirus exposure and HLA in healthy donors. Findings and caveats of the study: Reportedly, diagnosis of cytomegalovirus status by the classifier showed high specificity and sensitivity.

Looked up from germline, CDR1 is SGDLS and CDR2 is YYNGEE. The J segment lost 1 base and the V segment lost 0 bases, leaving 3 bases of the junction unmatched. The CDR3 has 15 residues. V gene TRBV9 combines with J gene TRBJ1-2; 7 bases line up with TRBD1. Sequencing input: PBMCs. The sequence came from a woman aged 50 to 60 in good health and CMV-seropositive. The CDR3 here is CASSVGQGDNYGYTF. CDR3 sequence (DNA): TGTGCCAGCAGCGTAGGACAGGGCGATAACTATGGCTACACCTTC.